The 9 T cell receptor beta chains given below trace back to one sample, sequenced in a study of Graves' ophthalmopathy and Graves' hyperthyroidism. The authors amplified TCR beta CDR3 regions, and they did so from RNA transcripts for repertoire sequencing. The first round was an RT-PCR with HTBI primers, and the second round was a multiplex PCR. TCRdb fed the multiplex PCR reads into MiXCR, producing one record per CDR3 protein. Among around 520,000 distinct CDR3 sequences, approximately 37% were seen once, and the ten largest hold around 4%. The source material was peripheral blood or thyroid tissue (not recorded which). The receptors shown here come from an adult man with Graves' hyperthyroidism.

This clonotype occurred many times. The rearrangement links TRBV12-3 or TRBV12-4 to TRBJ1-1; D not resolved. CDR3 size: 16 residues. The germline V and J ends were trimmed by 5 bases and 0 bases, with 16 bases remaining between them. The CDR3 bases are TGTGCCAGCAGTCCCGGGAGTGGCCAGATGAACACTGAAGCTTTCTTT. Translation: CASSPGSGQMNTEAFF.

This clonotype was picked up many times. This chain uses TRBV9 with TRBJ1-2; D is possibly TRBD1 (5 bases). Trimming left V 5 bases short and J 0 bases short, with 11 bases between. The CDR3 has 14 amino acids. Germline assignment: CDR1 SGDLS and CDR2 YYNGEE. DNA for the CDR3: TGTGCCAGCAGTCGCAGGGACCCTAACTATGGCTACACCTTC. Translated: CASSRRDPNYGYTF.

This clonotype was recorded many times. The chain recombines TRBV5-4 with TRBJ2-5; possibly TRBD2 for D (5 bases). Between the trimmed V and J ends, which lost 6 bases and 5 bases, there was a span of 20 bases. The length of the CDR3 is 15 residues. Germline V gene sequence: CDR1 SGHNT, CDR2 YYREEE (reference sequence). CDR3 sequence reads: CASKGAISGPETQYF. The CDR3 nucleotides are TGTGCCAGCAAGGGAGCGATAAGTGGGCCCGAGACCCAGTACTTC.

J is TRBJ1-2 and V is TRBV30; no reliable D call. Germline CDR1 GTSNPN, CDR2 SVGIG (reference sequence). The CDR3 runs 13 residues. V lost 0 bases and J lost 3, with 8 bases in between. The DNA for the CDR3 is TGTGCCTGGAGTGTAAGAAGGGACTATGGCTACACCTTC. Translated, it gives CAWSVRRDYGYTF.

This clonotype was picked up many times. The V gene is TRBV25-1, the J gene TRBJ1-6; 9 nucleotides match TRBD1. Germline values: CDR1 MGHDK, CDR2 SYGVNS. This CDR3 spans 16 amino acids. Germline trimming cut 1 base from V and 6 bases from J; bases unmatched to any gene: 4. DNA for the CDR3: TGTGCCAGCAGTGAATTTGGACAGGGGCTTAATTCACCCCTCCACTTT. It is translated as CASSEFGQGLNSPLHF.

This chain joins TRBV7-9 and TRBJ2-7; a weak D match, TRBD1 (5 bases). This CDR3 region has 11 residues. Trimming removed 2 bases from V and 9 bases from J, with 8 bases in between. Germline loops: CDR1 SEHNR, CDR2 FQNEAQ (reference sequence). This chain's CDR3 is CASSLRRGQYF. CDR3 DNA sequence: TGTGCCAGCAGCTTAAGAAGGGGGCAGTACTTC.

The chain is built from TRBV19 and TRBJ1-5, with 7 bases identical to TRBD1. With V trimmed by 1 base and J by 6 bases, 12 bases remained unmatched. This CDR3 has 17 residues. Germline lookup yields CDR1 LNHDA and CDR2 SQIVND (reference sequence). The CDR3 loop reads CASSIVPRAGGSQPQHF. The DNA of the CDR3 is TGTGCCAGTAGTATAGTGCCCCGGGCAGGGGGTTCTCAGCCCCAGCATTTT.

The chain recombines TRBV2 with TRBJ2-1, with 7 positions matching TRBD2. V lost 6 bases, J lost 5 bases, and 4 bases stayed unmatched. Germline V CDR1 and CDR2: SNHLY, FYNNEI. This CDR3 has 13 residues. CDR3 protein: CASRLANNNEQFF. The DNA for the CDR3 is TGTGCCAGCAGACTAGCGAATAACAATGAGCAGTTCTTC.

As to this clonotype: A much larger clonotype is one base distant, so this may be a read error. The V and J genes are TRBV12-3 or TRBV12-4 and TRBJ2-7; D is unresolved. The CDR3 is 13 residues long. DNA of the CDR3: TGTGGCAGCAGTTTAAGCCCCCTTGGGTGGCAGTACTTC. Translation gives CGSSLSPLGWQYF.